This TCR beta chain was recovered during a study of Ad26.COV2.S vaccination and SARS-CoV-2 variants. As for the study in general: The donor participated in the COV1001 trial, in its Ad26.COV2.S arm. Findings of the study overall: It was vaccine recipients, not placebo recipients, who had the higher spike-specific TCR breadth. Vaccinated and placebo-treated recipients had similar non-spike TCR breadth.

Sequencing used immunoSEQ multiplex PCR; TCRdb keeps in-frame clones, though not all of them. The table has about 330,000 clones, 85% to 90% seen once; the top ten hold 5.5%. This clone was recorded once. Its antigen remains unidentified. The CDR3 has 13 residues. CDR1 is GTSNPN, CDR2 SVGIG, per germline (reference sequence). The V and J ends lost 5 bases and 4 bases respectively, with 14 bases between them. Treatment of the sample: 15 to 20 received Ad26.COV2.S at low or high dose, single or two shots; 5 received placebo; per-sample allocation not given. At day 63 after the first vaccine or placebo injection, samples were drawn. It was Wuhan-strain SARS-CoV-2 spike that the Ad26 vaccine vector expressed.

The receptor was derived from a person aged 18-60 years who received the Ad26.COV2.S COVID-19 vaccine or a placebo. This chain links TRBV30 with TRBJ1-1; no firm D call. The material sequenced was peripheral blood, taken in a trial of Ad26.COV2.S vaccine versus placebo. The CDR3 DNA sequence: TGTGCCTGGTTCCGGGGTAGGAGCACTGAAGCTTTCTTT. Translated, it gives CAWFRGRSTEAFF.